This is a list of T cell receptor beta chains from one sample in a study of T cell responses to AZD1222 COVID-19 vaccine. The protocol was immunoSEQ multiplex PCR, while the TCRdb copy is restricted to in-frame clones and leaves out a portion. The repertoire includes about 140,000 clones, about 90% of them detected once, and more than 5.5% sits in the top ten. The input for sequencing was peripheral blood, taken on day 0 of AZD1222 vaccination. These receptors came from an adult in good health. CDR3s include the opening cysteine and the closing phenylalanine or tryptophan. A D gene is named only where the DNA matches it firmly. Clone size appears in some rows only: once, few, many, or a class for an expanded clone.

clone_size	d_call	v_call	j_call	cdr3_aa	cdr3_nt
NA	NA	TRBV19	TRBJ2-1	CASIGDEQFF	TGTGCCAGTATCGGTGATGAGCAGTTCTTC
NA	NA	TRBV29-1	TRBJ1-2	CSVALGRGVNYGYTF	TGCAGCGTCGCGTTGGGGCGGGGGGTGAACTATGGCTACACCTTC
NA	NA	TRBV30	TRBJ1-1	CAWTPLAAEAFF	TGTGCCTGGACACCATTGGCAGCCGAAGCTTTCTTT
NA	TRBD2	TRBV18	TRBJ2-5	CASSPVGGRASETQYF	TGTGCCAGCTCACCGGTCGGCGGGAGGGCCTCAGAGACCCAGTACTTC
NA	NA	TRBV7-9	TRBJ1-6	CASSEVAGVSPLHF	TGTGCCAGCAGCGAGGTGGCAGGGGTTTCACCCCTCCACTTT
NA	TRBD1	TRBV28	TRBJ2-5	CASSTFDGTGPKRPQYF	TGTGCCAGCAGTACCTTTGATGGGACAGGCCCCAAGAGACCCCAGTACTTC
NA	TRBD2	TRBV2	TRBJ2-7	CASSAGLASPIAYEQYF	TGTGCCAGCAGTGCGGGACTAGCGAGCCCAATTGCCTACGAGCAGTACTTC
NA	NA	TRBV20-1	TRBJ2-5	CSAVGEETQYF	TGCAGTGCGGTGGGAGAAGAGACCCAGTACTTC
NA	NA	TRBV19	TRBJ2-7	CASSGTSPPTSYEQYF	TGTGCCAGTAGCGGGACTTCTCCACCCACCTCCTACGAGCAGTACTTC
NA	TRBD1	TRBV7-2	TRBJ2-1	CASSLPYRGPYNEQFF	TGTGCCAGCAGCTTACCGTACAGGGGACCCTACAATGAGCAGTTCTTC
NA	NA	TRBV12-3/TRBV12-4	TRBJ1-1	CASSLGGNTEAFF	TGTGCCAGCAGTTTAGGTGGAAACACTGAAGCTTTCTTT
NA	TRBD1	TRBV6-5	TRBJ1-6	CASSYIRGRISPLHF	TGTGCCAGCAGTTACATCAGGGGGCGGATTTCACCCCTCCACTTT
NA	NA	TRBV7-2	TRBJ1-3	CASSLATPTAGNTIYF	TGTGCCAGCAGCTTAGCCACACCGACAGCCGGAAACACCATATATTTT
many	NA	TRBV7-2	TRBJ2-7	CASSIQTSVHEQYF	TGTGCCAGCAGTATCCAGACTTCGGTCCACGAGCAGTACTTC
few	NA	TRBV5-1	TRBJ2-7	CASSPHRRTYEQYF	TGCGCCAGCAGCCCCCACAGGAGGACCTACGAGCAGTACTTC
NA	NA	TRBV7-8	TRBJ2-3	CASSSLVLHTQYF	TGTGCCAGCAGCTCACTAGTGCTCCATACGCAGTATTTT
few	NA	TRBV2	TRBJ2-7	CASTHPSSYEQYF	TGTGCCAGCACCCACCCGAGCTCCTACGAGCAGTACTTC